Listed here are 13 T cell receptor beta chains from one sample, sequenced in a study of blood T cell repertoires in COVID-19. Only in-frame clones appear in the TCRdb table, and some are missing; sequencing was by immunoSEQ multiplex PCR. The sample lists 150,000 to 200,000 clones, about four fifths occurring once. Material for sequencing was peripheral blood. These receptors all stem from a human donor with acute or convalescent COVID-19. The donor label of this sample is uncertain.

This chain links TRBV7-2 with TRBJ2-5; D perhaps matches TRBD2 (5 bases). Trimming took 5 bases from V and 7 from J, leaving 14 bases between them. The CDR3 has 13 residues. CDR1 and CDR2 (germline): SGHTA, FQGNSA. CDR3 bases: TGTGCCAGCAGCGTGGACTGGTCCGGGACCCAGTACTTC. It specifies CASSVDWSGTQYF.

The rearrangement links TRBV5-1 to TRBJ2-3; 8 bases agree with TRBD2. Trimming at V came to 0 bases and at J to 3 bases, leaving 3 bases not matched to a gene. This CDR3 comprises 15 residues. Germline V gene lookup returns CDR1 SGHRS and CDR2 YFSETQ. The chain's CDR3 is CASSLGGGTTDTQYF. The CDR3 coding sequence is TGCGCCAGCAGCTTGGGCGGGGGGACGACAGATACGCAGTATTTT.

The chain links TRBV11-3 to TRBJ1-2; 10 bases map to TRBD1. Germline V CDR1 and CDR2: SGHNT, YENEEA. This CDR3 region has 15 residues. The V and J ends lost 1 base and 8 bases, in that order; junction bases with no gene match: 7. CDR3 region: CASSLGGQGSRGYTF. CDR3 nucleotides: TGTGCCAGCAGCTTAGGGGGACAGGGGAGTAGGGGCTACACCTTC.

The chain combines TRBV19 with TRBJ2-3; 9 bases are shared with TRBD2. The CDR3 contains 15 residues. Trimming at V came to 3 bases and at J to 3 bases, leaving 4 bases not matched to a gene. The germline V gene has CDR1 LNHDA and CDR2 SQIVND (reference sequence). The CDR3 DNA reads as TGTGCCAGTAGTATGAGCGGGGGGACGACAGATACGCAGTATTTT. Amino acids: CASSMSGGTTDTQYF.

This chain uses TRBV4-1 with TRBJ1-1, with D possibly matching TRBD1 (5 bases). V was shortened by 0 bases and J by 5 bases, with 13 bases between the two germline ends. This CDR3 is built from 15 residues. Germline loops: CDR1 MGHRA, CDR2 YSYEKL. The CDR3 protein is CASSQDKQGRTEAFF. In DNA form, the CDR3 reads TGCGCCAGCAGCCAAGATAAGCAGGGAAGGACTGAAGCTTTCTTT.

The gene calls are TRBV19 and TRBJ1-1; 9 nucleotides line up with TRBD1. Germline V lookup: CDR1 LNHDA, CDR2 SQIVND (reference sequence). This CDR3 comprises 14 residues. V lost 5 bases, J lost 4 bases, and 5 bases stayed unmatched. The CDR3 DNA reads TGTGCCAGTAGTTTGGGGACAGGGTTCACTGAAGCTTTCTTT. Translating it yields CASSLGTGFTEAFF.

The J gene is TRBJ1-2, the V gene TRBV5-4, with 10 bases matching TRBD1. CDR1 is SGHNT, CDR2 YYREEE, per germline (reference sequence). The CDR3 spans 16 residues. Trimming cost V 4 bases and J 4 bases; bases outside gene matches: 10. CDR3 DNA: TGTGCCAGCAGCCCGACAGGGGGCGGGGTTTTCTATGGCTACACCTTC. It specifies CASSPTGGGVFYGYTF.

The sample holds a few counts of this clone. This chain joins TRBV2 and TRBJ2-7, with D maybe TRBD1 (7 bases). The V end was cut by 4 bases, the J end by 3 bases, with 16 bases between. The CDR3 has 15 residues. Germline V gene data show CDR1 as SNHLY and CDR2 as FYNNEI. CDR3 bases: TGTGCCAGCAGTGCTGTTGCGGGACAGCTCTACGAGCAGTACTTC. Encoded protein: CASSAVAGQLYEQYF.

The rearrangement uses TRBV20-1 and TRBJ1-5; 10 bases are shared with TRBD1. Trimming took 3 bases from V and 0 from J; bases not matched to a gene: 8. This CDR3 spans 17 amino acids. Germline values: CDR1 DFQATT, CDR2 SNEGSKA (reference sequence). The CDR3 protein is CSASNIRQGASNQPQHF. CDR3 bases: TGCAGTGCTAGTAATATTCGACAGGGGGCTAGCAATCAGCCCCAGCATTTT.

A few counts support this clone. V usage is TRBV30 and J usage is TRBJ1-4; TRBD1 aligns across 9 bases. Germline values: CDR1 GTSNPN, CDR2 SVGIG (reference sequence). CDR3 length equals 16 residues. J was trimmed by 7 bases and V by 4 bases; bases with no gene match: 13. Written as DNA, the CDR3 is TGTGCCTGGACACGCACATGGGGACAGGGTCGTGAAAAACTGTTTTTT. Translation: CAWTRTWGQGREKLFF.

This chain links TRBV5-1 with TRBJ1-3; the match to TRBD1 covers 7 bases. Germline V CDR1 and CDR2: SGHRS, YFSETQ. V shed 7 bases and J 1 base; nucleotides not matched to a gene: 8. The CDR3 runs to 15 residues. CDR3: CASRLTGESGNTIYF. The CDR3 region has the DNA TGCGCCAGCCGTCTCACAGGGGAATCTGGAAACACCATATATTTT. The full variable domain, with the rest looked up from reference TRBV5-1 and TRBJ1-3, is KAGVTQTPRYLIKTRGQQVTLSCSPISGHRSVSWYQQTPGQGLQFLFEYFSETQRNKGNFPGRFSGRQFSNSRSEMNVSTLELGDSALYLCASRLTGESGNTIYFGEGSWLTVV.

The table lists this clone with a few counts. This chain joins TRBV30 and TRBJ1-1; D is perhaps TRBD1 (5 bases). The length of the CDR3 is 15 residues. Trimming pared 0 bases from V and 6 bases from J, leaving 17 bases between. The V gene's germline CDR1 is GTSNPN and CDR2 SVGIG (reference sequence). CDR3 in amino acids: CAWSVKARARAEAFF. The CDR3 DNA is TGTGCCTGGAGTGTAAAGGCCAGGGCAAGGGCTGAAGCTTTCTTT.

The J gene is TRBJ2-1, the V gene TRBV2, with D maybe TRBD2 (6 bases). CDR3 length: 14 amino acids. V lost 10 bases and J 5 bases, leaving 18 bases between the germline ends. From germline, CDR1 is SNHLY and CDR2 FYNNEI. The CDR3 loop reads CATTLRRADNEQFF. Written as DNA, the CDR3 is TGTGCCACGACCTTAAGGAGGGCCGACAATGAGCAGTTCTTC.